The clone carrying this T cell receptor beta chain appeared a few times. Its antigen is still unknown. The sample is drawn from a study of response to subunit inactivated influenza vaccine. Findings and limits, study-wide: The authors suggested that few new T cells are recruited per seasonal influenza vaccination.

CDR1 and CDR2 from the germline V gene are DFQATT and SNEGSKA (reference sequence). V was clipped by 5 bases and J by 3 bases, with 14 bases between them. This CDR3 has 13 residues. One entry per CDR3 protein results from TCRdb running MiXCR on the RT-PCR reads. The sample carries about 540,000 distinct CDR3 sequences, about 15% recorded once. The material was PBMCs from blood, obtained approximately 12 days after vaccination. J is TRBJ2-7 and V is TRBV20-1; possible D gene TRBD1, 6 bases. The sequence was obtained from a man in his forties or fifties who received an inactivated influenza vaccine. CDR3 region: CSALTGSGYEQYF. Here the CDR3 DNA reads TGCAGTGCTCTAACAGGGAGCGGCTACGAGCAGTACTTC.